The 26 T cell receptor beta chains below were found in one sample sequenced in a study of T-cell memory formation after mild COVID-19. TCRdb called the 5' RACE reads again in MiXCR, with one record for every CDR3 protein. This table holds approximately 440,000 distinct CDR3 sequences, approximately 20% found once. The source material was PBMCs or a T cell subset sorted from them (not recorded which). The receptors here all came from an adult woman who had mild COVID-19 (a few samples of this study predate the infection). Cell type and time point are not known.

The V call is TRBV6-6, the J call TRBJ1-6; D ambiguous. The CDR3 consists of 14 residues. Trimming stripped 7 bases from V and 7 bases from J, with 14 bases between. The V gene's germline CDR1 is MNHNY and CDR2 SVGAGI (reference sequence). The CDR3 protein is CASTVGRVNSPLHF. The CDR3 region has the DNA TGTGCCAGCACCGTGGGGAGGGTCAATTCACCCCTCCACTTT.

This clonotype was observed a few times. The V gene is TRBV12-3 or TRBV12-4, the J gene TRBJ1-3; the D gene is possibly TRBD1 (5 bases). Trimming shortened V by 7 bases and J by 4 bases, and 17 bases separated the two germline ends. The CDR3 loop spans 15 amino acids. The DNA of the CDR3 is TGTGCCAGCACCTTGAGGATGGGGACCGGAAACACCATATATTTT. Its protein is CASTLRMGTGNTIYF.

This clonotype came up a few times. The junction departs from germline at one end; a sequencing error may be responsible. The rearrangement links TRBV6-1 to TRBJ2-2, with TRBD2 matching over 8 bases. The CDR3 is 14 amino acids. Germline CDR1 and CDR2: MNHNS and SASEGT. The CDR3 DNA reads TGTGCTAGCAACGGGGGGGGCGGCACCGGGGAGCTGTTTTTT. This codes for CASNGGGGTGELFF.

In this sample, this clonotype turned up once. V usage is TRBV29-1 and J usage is TRBJ2-1, with 15 positions matching TRBD2. Germline values: CDR1 SQVTM, CDR2 ANQGSEA. V was pared by 7 bases and J by 4 bases, with 14 bases of the junction left unmatched. The CDR3 is made up of 18 amino acids. CDR3 loop: CSAEGTSGRTERYNEQFF. Written as DNA, the CDR3 is TGCAGCGCCGAGGGGACTAGCGGGAGGACCGAAAGATACAATGAGCAGTTCTTC.

V is TRBV7-9 and J is TRBJ1-4; 7 bases line up with TRBD1. The J segment lost 11 bases and the V segment lost 5 bases, leaving 8 bases of the junction unmatched. The CDR3 extends over 13 amino acids. Germline CDR1 SEHNR, CDR2 FQNEAQ (reference sequence). The CDR3 protein is CASSPGDSRKLFF. The DNA of the CDR3 is TGTGCCAGCAGCCCAGGGGACAGTCGGAAACTGTTTTTT. The complete variable domain, with remaining parts taken from reference TRBV7-9 and TRBJ1-4, reads DTGVSQNPRHKITKRGQNVTFRCDPISEHNRLYWYRQTLGQGPEFLTYFQNEAQLEKSRLLSDRFSAERPKGSFSTLEIQRTEQGDSAMYLCASSPGDSRKLFFGSGTQLSVL.

This clonotype was seen only once. V is TRBV20-1 and J is TRBJ2-3, with D possibly being TRBD2 (5 bases). CDR1 is DFQATT, CDR2 SNEGSKA, per germline (reference sequence). The CDR3 spans 13 residues. Trimming removed 2 bases at V and 2 bases at J, with 8 bases between. The CDR3 is CSARKTTTDTQYF. The CDR3 DNA reads TGCAGTGCTAGAAAGACTACCACAGATACGCAGTATTTT.

This clonotype was counted a few times. The rearrangement uses TRBV9 and TRBJ2-3, with 7 bases aligning to TRBD2. Per the germline V gene, CDR1 is SGDLS and CDR2 is YYNGEE. With V trimmed by 8 bases and J by 8 bases, 11 bases remained unmatched. The CDR3 consists of 13 residues. CDR3 DNA: TGTGCCAGTCGGGGAGGGCCTAGCGGTACGCAGTATTTT. Its translation: CASRGGPSGTQYF.

This clonotype was seen once. V gene TRBV12-3 or TRBV12-4 combines with J gene TRBJ2-7, with D perhaps assigned TRBD1 or TRBD2 (5 bases each). The V end was cut by 5 bases, the J end by 6 bases, with 17 bases between. This CDR3 is 14 amino acids long. In nucleotides, the CDR3 is TGTGCCAGCAGTCCTCCGGGACCCCTGTCCGAGCAGTACGTC. It translates to CASSPPGPLSEQYV.

The chain couples TRBV5-1 to TRBJ2-1; D is unclear. This CDR3 is 13 amino acids long. CDR1 and CDR2 (germline): SGHRS, YFSETQ. Trimming removed 5 bases at V and 5 bases at J, with 11 bases between. The CDR3, as DNA: TGCGCCAGCAGAGAGAGGTTGAACAATGAGCAGTTCTTC. Translation: CASRERLNNEQFF.

The V gene is TRBV4-1, the J gene TRBJ1-5; D call uncertain. This CDR3 has 15 residues. Germline lookup yields CDR1 MGHRA and CDR2 YSYEKL. V was shortened by 1 base and J by 2 bases, with 9 bases between the two germline ends. DNA of the CDR3: TGCGCCAGCAGCCAAGCCGGGGTGGGCAATCAGCCCCAGCATTTT. This sequence encodes CASSQAGVGNQPQHF.

V and J are TRBV15 and TRBJ2-7; D is unresolved. The CDR3 contains 14 residues. Trimming removed 4 bases at V and 4 bases at J, with 14 bases between. The germline V gene encodes CDR1 LNHNV and CDR2 YYDKDF (reference sequence). CDR3 DNA: TGTGCCACCAGCAAAGGGCTTCGACAATACGAGCAGTACTTC. It encodes CATSKGLRQYEQYF.

The chain links TRBV5-1 to TRBJ2-1; the match to TRBD2 covers 8 bases. Germline-derived CDR1 and CDR2 are SGHRS and YFSETQ. The V gene end was trimmed by 4 bases and the J gene end by 7 bases; junction bases not matched to a gene: 16. The CDR3 has 17 residues. The CDR3 is CASSPGVREASRNEQFF. The CDR3, as DNA: TGCGCCAGCAGCCCGGGGGTGCGGGAGGCCTCTCGGAATGAGCAGTTCTTC.

The chain links TRBV29-1 to TRBJ1-1; D not resolved. Germline CDR1 SQVTM, CDR2 ANQGSEA. The CDR3 consists of 11 residues. The V gene lost 5 bases and the J gene lost 7 bases, with 11 bases spanning the gap. CDR3 DNA: TGCAGCGTTCGACAAGGGCTTGAAGCTTTCTTT. It specifies CSVRQGLEAFF.

The V and J genes are TRBV6-6 and TRBJ2-5; 9 bases map to TRBD2. Looked up from germline, CDR1 is MNHNY and CDR2 is SVGAGI (reference sequence). V lost 6 bases to trimming and J lost 5 bases; unmatched junction nucleotides: 10. CDR3 size: 15 residues. The CDR3 DNA sequence: TGTGCCAGCAGCCAAAGCGGGGGGATTGGGGAGACCCAGTACTTC. Translation: CASSQSGGIGETQYF.

The chain joins TRBV12-3 or TRBV12-4 to TRBJ1-2; 9 bases align to TRBD1. V dropped 6 bases and J dropped 8; count of bases not matched to a gene: 10. The length of the CDR3 is 14 residues. CDR3 DNA: TGTGCCAGCAGAAAAAGAGGGACAGGGACCGGCTACACCTTC. It encodes CASRKRGTGTGYTF.

This clonotype was counted between two and nine times. The chain carries TRBV21-1 and TRBJ2-1; the D call in the table, TRBD2, was not verified against the DNA. TRBV21-1 represents a pseudogene. The CDR3 spans 15 residues. CDR3 protein: CANIPLSGVWHEQFF. The DNA of the CDR3 is TGTGCCAACATACCCCTCAGCGGGGTCTGGCATGAGCAGTTCTTC.

This clonotype was seen a few times. This chain connects TRBV6-5 to TRBJ1-1, with a possible D match to TRBD1 (5 bases). CDR3 length: 17 residues. The V gene's germline CDR1 is MNHEY and CDR2 SVGAGI. V was cut by 5 bases and J by 0 bases, with 19 bases left in between. CDR3 coding DNA: TGTGCCAGCAGTCATTACTGGGGCAGATACATGAACACTGAAGCTTTCTTT. It specifies CASSHYWGRYMNTEAFF.

The rearrangement joins TRBV6-6 to TRBJ2-1; 9 bases match TRBD2. V dropped 5 bases and J dropped 4; count of bases not matched to a gene: 6. Germline values: CDR1 MNHNY, CDR2 SVGAGI (reference sequence). The CDR3 extends over 15 amino acids. The CDR3 nucleotides read TGTGCCAGCAGTGCCAGCGGGAGGACATACAATGAGCAGTTCTTC. This gives the protein CASSASGRTYNEQFF.

The chain carries TRBV5-1 and TRBJ2-5, with TRBD1 matching 9 bases. With V trimmed by 5 bases and J by 3 bases, 8 bases remained unmatched. The CDR3 length is 15 residues. Germline assignment: CDR1 SGHRS and CDR2 YFSETQ. The CDR3 region is CASRIFTGGEETQYF. The CDR3 DNA sequence: TGCGCCAGCAGAATCTTTACAGGGGGCGAAGAGACCCAGTACTTC.

CDR3 in amino acids: CASSFPYYYDGSYEQYF. The CDR3 nucleotides are TGTGCCAGCAGCTTCCCATACTACTATGACGGCTCCTACGAGCAGTACTTC. V and J are TRBV7-3 and TRBJ2-7; no firm D call. The germline gives CDR1 SGHTA, CDR2 FQGTGA. This CDR3 spans 17 amino acids. Trimming shortened V by 3 bases and J by 0 bases, and 18 bases separated the two germline ends.

This chain connects TRBV20-1 to TRBJ2-7; 10 bases align to TRBD2. With 5 bases clipped from V and 4 bases from J, the junction kept 8 bases outside the gene matches. The CDR3 contains 14 residues. CDR1 and CDR2 (germline): DFQATT, SNEGSKA (reference sequence). CDR3 in amino acids: CSAAYSGGRYEQYF. In DNA form, the CDR3 reads TGCAGTGCTGCCTATAGCGGGGGGAGGTACGAGCAGTACTTC.

This clonotype was recorded a few times. The chain joins TRBV20-1 to TRBJ1-5, with 9 nucleotides matching TRBD1. Trimming cost V 6 bases and J 2 bases; bases outside gene matches: 8. Germline assignment: CDR1 DFQATT and CDR2 SNEGSKA (reference sequence). The CDR3 spans 15 residues. The CDR3 is CSAPGRQGGNQPQHF. CDR3 nucleotide sequence: TGCAGTGCCCCGGGACGACAGGGGGGCAATCAGCCCCAGCATTTT.

This clonotype was detected only a few times. The V call is TRBV7-8, the J call TRBJ2-1; D is possibly TRBD2 (5 bases). The CDR3 consists of 16 residues. Looked up from germline, CDR1 is SGHVS and CDR2 is FQNEAQ. V was shortened by 2 bases and J by 0 bases, with 11 bases between the two germline ends. The DNA of the CDR3 is TGTGCCAGCAGCTTAACTGTTGGGAGCTCCTACAATGAGCAGTTCTTC. Translated, it gives CASSLTVGSSYNEQFF.

This clonotype was seen a few times. This chain joins TRBV7-9 and TRBJ1-3; D might be TRBD1 (5 bases). Germline CDR1 SEHNR, CDR2 FQNEAQ (reference sequence). Trimming shortened V by 4 bases and J by 4 bases, and 8 bases separated the two germline ends. This CDR3 is 13 amino acids long. CDR3 protein: CASSYAGGNTIYF. DNA of the CDR3: TGTGCCAGCAGCTATGCAGGGGGAAACACCATATATTTT.

This clonotype was recorded a few times. CDR3 sequence reads: CASSLARGDTQYF. The CDR3 DNA reads as TGTGCCAGCAGCTTAGCAAGAGGAGATACGCAGTATTTT. This chain uses TRBV7-6 with TRBJ2-3; the D is unclear. This CDR3 comprises 13 residues. The ends were cut back, 0 bases at V and 5 bases at J, with 6 bases in the middle. Germline CDR1 SGHVS, CDR2 FNYEAQ.

J is TRBJ2-7 and V is TRBV27; a weak D match, TRBD2 (5 bases). Deletions cut 2 bases from V and 6 bases from J, with 26 bases between. In germline, CDR1 is MNHEY, CDR2 SMNVEV (reference sequence). CDR3 length: 18 amino acids. The DNA for the CDR3 is TGTGCCAGCAGTTTAAACGGGGAAGAGTGGGGTGTACTAGGCGAGCAGTACTTC. Its translation is CASSLNGEEWGVLGEQYF.